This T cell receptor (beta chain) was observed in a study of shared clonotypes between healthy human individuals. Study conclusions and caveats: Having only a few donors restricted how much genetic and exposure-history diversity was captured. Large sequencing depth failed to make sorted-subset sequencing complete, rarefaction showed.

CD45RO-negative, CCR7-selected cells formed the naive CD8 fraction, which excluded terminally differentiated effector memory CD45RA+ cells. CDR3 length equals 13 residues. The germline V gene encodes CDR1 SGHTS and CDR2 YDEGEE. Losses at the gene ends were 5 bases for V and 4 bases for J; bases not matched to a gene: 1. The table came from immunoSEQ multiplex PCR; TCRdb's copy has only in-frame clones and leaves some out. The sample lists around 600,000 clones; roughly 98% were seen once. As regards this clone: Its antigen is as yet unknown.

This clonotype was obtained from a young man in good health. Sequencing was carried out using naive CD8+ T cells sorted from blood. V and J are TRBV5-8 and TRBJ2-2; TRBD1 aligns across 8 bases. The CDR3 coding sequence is TGTGCCAGCAGGCAGGGGGCCACCGGGGAGCTGTTTTTT. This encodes CASRQGATGELFF.